This TCR beta chain came from a study of identical twins (dated by TCRdb to 2015 to 2016). The study in broad terms: TCR alpha and beta repertoires from monozygotic twins, unrelated adults of various ages and cord blood were deep-sequenced to test whether fetal clonotypes persist. Replicate twin experiments were performed at different times using different library preparation protocols to rule out contamination.

The paper's findings and limits, for the study overall: In monozygotic twins, recombination models systematically underestimated out-of-frame TCR alpha sharing, but the models matched the sharing seen between unrelated individuals. Fewer insertions were carried by abundant cord blood beta clonotypes; a weaker similar trend was observed in young adult naive repertoires, while no such trend was observed in memory repertoires. Excess twin sharing in beta out-of-frame sequences was weaker because fewer shared sequences lowered the signal-to-noise ratio. Invariant T cells such as MAIT and iNKT could partly confound zero-insertion analyses, although diverse VJ usage argued against such confounding for most clonotypes. Because the same donors could not be followed over many years, conclusions were based on cross-sectional statistical analysis. Out-of-frame TCR alpha sequences shared between twins showed an excess of low generation-probability sequences compared with coincidental sharing between unrelated individuals.

Trimming takes 7 bases off V and 3 bases off J; junction bases not matched to a gene: 9. Counted from cysteine to phenylalanine, this CDR3 has 16 amino acids. Left in the record is the CDR3 DNA by itself, 48 bases read in frame from the first base. Libraries were made using 5' RACE. The sequencing machine was an Illumina HiSeq 2000. A universal primer binding site was introduced by template switching, and a unique molecular identifier was present in the final cDNA, enabling accurate counting of TCR cDNA molecules. Specific primers in the conserved constant-segment region were used to synthesize first-strand cDNA for the TCR alpha and beta chains. To control for contamination, each cDNA library was double barcoded with a SMART-Mk sample barcode plus Illumina barcodes. TruSeq adapter sequences along with Illumina sample barcodes were introduced in two successive PCR steps. TCR alpha and beta cDNA libraries were sequenced on the Illumina HiSeq platform with custom primers. As for the authors' bioinformatics: MiGEC was used to process raw reads and extract unique molecular identifiers, and MiXCR was used to find CDR3 positions. For each individual, recombination models were inferred using an EM algorithm with the repgenHMM and IGoR tools. The tcR package in R was used for shared clonotype analysis, with sharing normalized by the product of cloneset sizes. To study raw recombination without the effects of thymic and clonal selection, out-of-frame nonproductive sequences were analyzed. Using fastp trimming at Q25 and MiXCR clonotype assembly, TCRdb reanalyzed the public sequencing data and kept in-frame beta chains. Identical CDR3 proteins give one entry, which carries the most common genes and DNA. For this entry, the V and J calls and clone size follow TCRdb and not the study's own pipeline. The sample table holds about 890,000 distinct CDR3 sequences, of which 12% were seen once. Of the sample, about 1.5% is held by the ten largest clones.

Every donor was a healthy Caucasian. The twin cohort consisted of three pairs of female monozygotic twins, all aged roughly 18 to 29 years. The RNA used for TCR libraries was isolated from peripheral blood mononuclear cells. This clonotype was counted only a few times. The clone's antigen remains unknown. It has no much larger one-base neighbor in the sample; base qualities were not kept. These data were also reused for a study on yellow fever vaccine responses in identical twins. Taken from the second paper: The T cell response to vaccination in identical twins was reported by the authors to appear partly convergent and partly personalized. In identical twins, the study followed T cell clones that responded to the vaccine with precision.

This sequence was found in a young woman in good health. The sample was PBMCs. The chain is encoded by TRBV12-3 or TRBV12-4 joined to TRBJ2-2; TRBD1 agrees with 9 junctional bases. Here is the DNA: TGTGCCAGCACCCTCCCGGGACAGGGAGACACCGGGGAGCTGTTTTTT. Translated, it gives CASTLPGQGDTGELFF.